This is a list of T cell receptor beta chains from one sample in a study of T cell responses to AZD1222 COVID-19 vaccine. Here immunoSEQ multiplex PCR was the method, and the copy in TCRdb shows in-frame clones only, minus some. The table shows roughly 120,000 clones, with 70% to 90% occurring only once. Specimen: peripheral blood, collected on day 0 of MenACWY control vaccination. Receptors were obtained from an adult in good health. The CDR3 runs from the conserved cysteine through the conserved F or W. A D gene is named only where the DNA matches it firmly. Rows may omit the clone size; those that give it use once, few, many or a size class.

clone size	V gene	D gene	J gene	CDR3 DNA	CDR3 protein
.	TRBV28	TRBD2	TRBJ2-5	TGTGCCAGCAGCTCCTGGACTAGCGGGGGAGGTCAAGAGACCCAGTACTTC	CASSSWTSGGGQETQYF
.	TRBV5-1	TRBD2	TRBJ2-1	TGCGCCAGCAGCATTAGCGGGGGGGCGCTTGGTAGTGAGCAGTTCTTC	CASSISGGALGSEQFF
.	TRBV6-5	.	TRBJ1-3	TGTGCCAGCAGTCCTGGGACGTCGGGAAACACCATATATTTT	CASSPGTSGNTIYF
.	TRBV5-5	.	TRBJ2-1	TGTGCCAGCAGCTTGGAGGATGGCGGAGACATCCTTTATGAGCAGTTCTTC	CASSLEDGGDILYEQFF
.	TRBV5-1	.	TRBJ2-5	TGCGCCAGCAGCCTGGGACATTACCAAGAGACCCAGTACTTC	CASSLGHYQETQYF
.	TRBV4-2	TRBD2	TRBJ2-1	TGTGCCAGCAGCCAAACGACTAGCGGGGGCCGCAATGAGCAGTTCTTC	CASSQTTSGGRNEQFF
few	TRBV5-4	TRBD2	TRBJ2-1	TGTGCCAGCAGCTTGGCAAGACGCGCGGGGGGGCAGGTTGAGCAGTTCTTC	CASSLARRAGGQVEQFF
.	TRBV28	TRBD1	TRBJ1-4	TGTGCCAGCAGTAGACCGGACAGGGGTAATGAAAAACTGTTTTTT	CASSRPDRGNEKLFF
few	TRBV19	.	TRBJ2-3	TGTGCCAGTACGGAGCGGGGCACAGATACGCAGTATTTT	CASTERGTDTQYF
.	TRBV20-1	.	TRBJ2-2	TGCAGTGCTAGTCGTTCATCCGGGGAGCTGTTTTTT	CSASRSSGELFF
once	TRBV5-6	.	TRBJ2-2	TGTGCCAGCAGCTTATTCGCGGGTAGCGGGGAGCTGTTTTTT	CASSLFAGSGELFF
.	TRBV4-1	TRBD1	TRBJ2-2	TGCGCCAGCAGCCTGGGACAGGGGGCGTTGGTCGGGGAGCTGTTTTTT	CASSLGQGALVGELFF
.	TRBV9	.	TRBJ2-2	TGTGCCAGCAGCTTAGTACCGCAGGGAAGCACCGGGGAGCTGTTTTTT	CASSLVPQGSTGELFF
once	TRBV6-2/TRBV6-3	TRBD1	TRBJ2-3	TGTGCCAGCAGTTACTCGACGGTTCGGGACAGGGCTATGGATACGCAGTATTTT	CASSYSTVRDRAMDTQYF
.	TRBV4-2	.	TRBJ1-2	TGTGCCAGCAGCCAGGCAGGGATCGAGGGCTATGGCTACACCTTC	CASSQAGIEGYGYTF
.	TRBV6-2/TRBV6-3	.	TRBJ1-5	TGTGCCAGCAGTTACGGGGGAGGCAATCAGCCCCAGCATTTT	CASSYGGGNQPQHF
.	TRBV4-1	.	TRBJ1-4	TGCGCCAGCAGCCAAGAGGGTAACCCCAGAACTAATGAAAAACTGTTTTTT	CASSQEGNPRTNEKLFF
.	TRBV6-2/TRBV6-3	TRBD1	TRBJ1-5	TGTGCCAGCAGTTTTGACAGGGGGTTGACGCCCCAGCATTTT	CASSFDRGLTPQHF
.	TRBV10-2	TRBD2	TRBJ2-7	TGCGCCAGCCGAACGGCTAGCGGATACGAGCAGTACTTC	CASRTASGYEQYF
.	TRBV4-2	.	TRBJ2-1	TGTGCCAGCAGCCAAGAACCTCGTGGGGGCTCCTACAATGAGCAGTTCTTC	CASSQEPRGGSYNEQFF
.	TRBV21-1	.	TRBJ1-2	TGTGCCAGCACCCCCTTCGACTATGGCTACACCTTC	CASTPFDYGYTF
.	TRBV6-2/TRBV6-3	TRBD1	TRBJ2-7	TGTGCCAGCAGTCCCAGGTCAGGGGGCCTCTCCTCCTACGAGCAGTACTTC	CASSPRSGGLSSYEQYF
.	TRBV7-2	.	TRBJ2-7	TGTGCCAGCAGCTGGGTATCCAGGGTGAGCGAGCAGTACTTC	CASSWVSRVSEQYF
.	TRBV12-3/TRBV12-4	.	TRBJ1-2	TGTGCCAGCAGTTTCCAGGGGAGCTATGGCTACACCTTC	CASSFQGSYGYTF
.	TRBV7-3	TRBD2	TRBJ2-5	TGTGCCAGCAGCAAAGGGACTAGCGGGGAGACCCAGTACTTC	CASSKGTSGETQYF
.	TRBV28	.	TRBJ1-2	TGTGCCAGCAGCCCAAAGAGGAGGGGAAGCGGCTATGGCTACACCTTC	CASSPKRRGSGYGYTF
.	TRBV7-3	TRBD1	TRBJ2-7	TGTGCCAGCAGCCCAGGGACAGGGAATTCCTACGAGCAGTACTTC	CASSPGTGNSYEQYF
once	TRBV29-1	.	TRBJ2-6	TGCAGCGTTGTCGGGGCTGGGGCCAACGTCCTGACTTTC	CSVVGAGANVLTF
.	TRBV6-2/TRBV6-3	.	TRBJ2-3	TGTGCCAGCAGTTTTAGCGGTACTAGCACAGATACGCAGTATTTT	CASSFSGTSTDTQYF
.	TRBV4-3	.	TRBJ1-6	TGCGCCAGCAGCGCCCGGGAGAGTCCTAATTCACCCCTCCACTTT	CASSARESPNSPLHF
.	TRBV28	TRBD1	TRBJ1-1	TGTGCCAGCAGGGACGGACAGGGGAACACTGAAGCTTTCTTT	CASRDGQGNTEAFF
.	TRBV11-3	TRBD1	TRBJ1-4	TGTGCCAGCAGCTTATCCTTTCGTGGGACAGATAATGAAAAACTGTTTTTT	CASSLSFRGTDNEKLFF
.	TRBV27	TRBD1	TRBJ2-7	TGTGCCAGCAGCCTAGAACCTCCGACAGGGGCGAGCTCCTACGAGCAGTACTTC	CASSLEPPTGASSYEQYF
.	TRBV6-2/TRBV6-3	.	TRBJ1-5	TGTGCCAGCAGTAATTATTATCAGCCCCAGCATTTT	CASSNYYQPQHF
.	TRBV28	.	TRBJ1-4	TGTGCCAGCAGTTTTGGGAGAAAGGGGAGGGAAAAACTGTTTTTT	CASSFGRKGREKLFF
.	TRBV5-4	.	TRBJ1-2	TGTGCCAGCAGCCCTGACGTAGGGTATGGCTACACCTTC	CASSPDVGYGYTF
.	TRBV28	.	TRBJ2-7	TGTGCCTCCGCTGGGGGGACAGCCTACGAGCAGTACTTC	CASAGGTAYEQYF
.	TRBV6-2/TRBV6-3	TRBD1	TRBJ2-3	TGTGCCAGCAGTCAACTCGGGACAGCCTATAGCACAGATACGCAGTATTTT	CASSQLGTAYSTDTQYF
.	TRBV9	TRBD1	TRBJ1-2	TGTGCCAGCAGCGGGACAGGTGGCAGATCTAACTATGGCTACACCTTC	CASSGTGGRSNYGYTF
.	TRBV6-5	TRBD2	TRBJ2-2	TGTGCCAGCAGTTGGCAGGGGACTAGCACCACCGGGGAGCTGTTTTTT	CASSWQGTSTTGELFF
.	TRBV6-6	TRBD1	TRBJ1-1	TGTGCCAGCAGTCACCCGACAGGGAGTGAAGCTTTCTTT	CASSHPTGSEAFF
.	TRBV3-1/TRBV3-2	TRBD1	TRBJ1-1	TGTGCCAGCAGCCTTATTCTACAGGGGGCGCGAACTGAAGCTTTCTTT	CASSLILQGARTEAFF